One and the same sample provided the 30 T cell receptor beta chains below, sequenced in a study of T-cell memory formation after mild COVID-19 (dated by TCRdb to the early 2020s). Preparation of the library involved 5' RACE. Instrument on record: Illumina NovaSeq 6000. TCRdb handled the public reads itself, with Q25 trimming in fastp and clone calling in MiXCR, and kept productive beta chains. Rows with a matching CDR3 protein are joined into one entry that keeps the most common DNA and genes. The sample yields about 190,000 distinct CDR3 sequences; around 27% were counted once. The ten biggest clones cover about an eighth of the sample. Sequences were obtained from PBMCs or a T cell subset sorted from them (not recorded which). The receptor set was obtained from an adult woman who had mild COVID-19 (a few samples of this study predate the infection). The sample titles of this study are shuffled in the database, so cell type and time point are left out; the donor was told from shared clones.

The genes are TRBV29-1 and TRBJ1-1; no definite D call. CDR1 is SQVTM and CDR2 is ANQGSEA in the germline V gene. CDR3 size: 12 residues. The V gene lost 3 bases and the J gene lost 8 bases, with 13 bases spanning the gap. The CDR3 spells CSVEGWLPEAFF. CDR3 DNA: TGCAGCGTTGAGGGCTGGCTTCCGGAAGCTTTCTTT.

This clonotype was counted a few times. The chain combines TRBV12-3 or TRBV12-4 with TRBJ2-1; 8 bases are shared with TRBD1. V dropped 4 bases and J dropped 1; count of bases not matched to a gene: 9. This CDR3 has 17 residues. DNA for the CDR3: TGTGCCAGCAGTTCGGACACCTACAGGGGGTCCTACAATGAGCAGTTCTTC. This sequence encodes CASSSDTYRGSYNEQFF.

V is TRBV7-9 and J is TRBJ2-5; no definite D call. Looked up from germline, CDR1 is SEHNR and CDR2 is FQNEAQ (reference sequence). The CDR3 is 13 residues long. Trimming stripped 0 bases from V and 5 bases from J, with 7 bases between. The DNA of the CDR3 is TGTGCCAGCAGCTTAGCCCGGCGGGAGACCCAGTACTTC. Its protein is CASSLARRETQYF. Combining the CDR3 with reference TRBV7-9 and TRBJ2-5 gives the whole variable domain DTGVSQNPRHKITKRGQNVTFRCDPISEHNRLYWYRQTLGQGPEFLTYFQNEAQLEKSRLLSDRFSAERPKGSFSTLEIQRTEQGDSAMYLCASSLARRETQYFGPGTRLLVL.

This clonotype was recorded a few times. CDR3 in DNA: TGTGCCAGCAGTGAATTTGGCAGGGCCCATCAGCCCCAGCATTTT. Protein: CASSEFGRAHQPQHF. The V call is TRBV2, the J call TRBJ1-5; maybe TRBD1 (5 bases). Trimming removed 2 bases from V and 5 bases from J, with 13 bases in between. Germline CDR1 is SNHLY and CDR2 is FYNNEI. This CDR3 has 15 amino acids.

This clonotype appeared many times. This sequence joins TRBV7-2 and TRBJ2-5; D may be TRBD1 (5 bases). In germline, CDR1 is SGHTA, CDR2 FQGNSA. V was clipped by 5 bases and J by 0 bases, with 7 bases between them. The CDR3 contains 13 residues. The CDR3, as DNA: TGTGCCAGCAGCCCAGGGTACCAAGAGACCCAGTACTTC. Protein: CASSPGYQETQYF. The variable domain in full, completed from reference TRBV7-2 and TRBJ2-5, reads GAGVSQSPSNKVTEKGKDVELRCDPISGHTALYWYRQSLGQGLEFLIYFQGNSAPDKSGLPSDRFSAERTGGSVSTLTIQRTQQEDSAVYLCASSPGYQETQYFGPGTRLLVL.

In this sample, this clonotype turned up a few times. CDR3 sequence: CASSSGLALNSYNEQFF. CDR3 DNA: TGTGCCAGCAGCTCGGGACTAGCCCTCAACTCCTACAATGAGCAGTTCTTC. The genes are TRBV7-3 and TRBJ2-1; 9 bases match TRBD2. CDR1 is SGHTA and CDR2 is FQGTGA in the germline V gene. CDR3 length equals 17 residues. J gave up 0 bases and V 4 bases, and 7 bases lay outside the gene matches.

The rearrangement joins TRBV4-3 to TRBJ2-1, with a weak D call TRBD1 (6 bases). Germline V CDR1 and CDR2: LGHNA, YSLEER. Deletions cut 9 bases from V and 12 bases from J, with 24 bases between. The CDR3 totals 14 residues. CDR3 sequence reads: CASSKVQGIVGQFF. The CDR3 DNA sequence: TGCGCCAGTTCTAAAGTGCAGGGGATAGTCGGGCAGTTCTTC.

The V call is TRBV7-2, the J call TRBJ1-3, with TRBD1 as a possible D gene (5 bases). The CDR3 is made up of 17 amino acids. Germline-derived CDR1 and CDR2 are SGHTA and FQGNSA. Trimming cost V 2 bases and J 5 bases, with 19 bases left between them. DNA of the CDR3: TGTGCCAGCAGCTTAAACGGCGGGATGGGGGTCCGAAACACCATATATTTT. It yields the protein CASSLNGGMGVRNTIYF.

The chain is built from TRBV4-1 and TRBJ1-3; D call uncertain. Germline CDR1 MGHRA, CDR2 YSYEKL. The V and J ends lost 1 base and 0 bases respectively, with 10 bases between them. This CDR3 has 16 residues. The CDR3: CASSQVLGSSGNTIYF. The CDR3 DNA sequence: TGCGCCAGCAGCCAAGTGTTAGGGAGCTCTGGAAACACCATATATTTT.

V gene TRBV9 combines with J gene TRBJ1-5; possible D gene TRBD1, 6 bases. In germline, CDR1 is SGDLS, CDR2 YYNGEE. V gave up 0 bases and J gave up 2 bases, with 9 bases separating them. The CDR3 loop spans 15 amino acids. CDR3: CASSVAPGGNQPQHF. The CDR3 DNA reads as TGTGCCAGCAGCGTAGCGCCAGGGGGCAATCAGCCCCAGCATTTT.

The V call is TRBV5-5, the J call TRBJ1-1; D remains ambiguous. CDR1 and CDR2 from the germline V gene are SGHKS and YYEKEE (reference sequence). This CDR3 region has 15 residues. The germline V and J ends were trimmed by 3 bases and 1 base, with 13 bases remaining between them. The CDR3 loop reads CASSSPGVPNTEAFF. The CDR3 region has the DNA TGTGCCAGCAGCTCCCCTGGGGTACCGAACACTGAAGCTTTCTTT. Looking up the rest from reference TRBV5-5 and TRBJ1-1 gives the full variable domain: DAGVTQSPTHLIKTRGQQVTLRCSPISGHKSVSWYQQVLGQGPQFIFQYYEKEERGRGNFPDRFSARQFPNYSSELNVNALLLGDSALYLCASSSPGVPNTEAFFGQGTRLTVV.

The rearrangement links TRBV5-1 to TRBJ2-2; the D is unclear. Germline lookup yields CDR1 SGHRS and CDR2 YFSETQ. The length of the CDR3 is 14 residues. V was clipped by 0 bases and J by 6 bases, with 9 bases between them. As DNA, the CDR3 is TGCGCCAGCAGCTTGGCGGGCAATCCCGGGGAGCTGTTTTTT. This sequence encodes CASSLAGNPGELFF.

The rearrangement joins TRBV30 to TRBJ2-3; D remains ambiguous. The V end was cut by 5 bases, the J end by 2 bases, with 8 bases between. This CDR3 is 12 amino acids long. Germline assignment: CDR1 GTSNPN and CDR2 SVGIG (reference sequence). This CDR3 reads CAWARDTDTQYF. In DNA, the CDR3 is TGTGCCTGGGCTAGGGACACAGATACGCAGTATTTT.

This clonotype came up a few times. V is TRBV12-3 or TRBV12-4 and J is TRBJ2-3; a weak D match, TRBD1 (6 bases). V gave up 6 bases and J gave up 4 bases, with 17 bases separating them. The CDR3 has 15 amino acids. The CDR3 region has the DNA TGTGCCAGCAGAGGAGGATACAGGGTCTCAGATACGCAGTATTTT. This translates into CASRGGYRVSDTQYF.

This clonotype was seen a few times. The V gene is TRBV6-5, the J gene TRBJ1-6, with no clear D. The germline V and J ends were trimmed by 2 bases and 16 bases, with 18 bases remaining between them. The CDR3 has 14 residues. Germline V gives CDR1 MNHEY, CDR2 SVGAGI. The CDR3 nucleotides are TGTGCCAGCAGTTACGGCCGTTCTTATGGTTTACTCCACTTT. Its translation: CASSYGRSYGLLHF.

This clonotype was detected a few times. The rearrangement links TRBV12-3 or TRBV12-4 to TRBJ1-5; D remains ambiguous. The V gene lost 1 base and the J gene lost 6 bases, with 4 bases spanning the gap. This CDR3 has 12 residues. This chain's CDR3 is CASSLELQPQHF. In nucleotides, the CDR3 is TGTGCCAGCAGTTTAGAACTTCAGCCCCAGCATTTT.

V and J are TRBV5-5 and TRBJ2-5; 7 bases line up with TRBD2. The CDR3 totals 13 residues. Germline assignment: CDR1 SGHKS and CDR2 YYEKEE (reference sequence). The J segment lost 2 bases and the V segment lost 3 bases, leaving 1 base of the junction unmatched. The CDR3 region is CASSWGGQETQYF. The DNA of the CDR3 is TGTGCCAGCAGCTGGGGGGGGCAAGAGACCCAGTACTTC.

This clonotype was observed a handful of times. This rearrangement joins TRBV5-5 to TRBJ2-1; D is ambiguous. The CDR3 is made up of 13 amino acids. The V and J ends lost 4 bases and 5 bases respectively, with 10 bases between them. Germline V CDR1 and CDR2: SGHKS, YYEKEE (reference sequence). CDR3 amino acids: CASSGDLDNEQFF. The CDR3 DNA follows: TGTGCCAGCAGCGGCGACCTAGACAATGAGCAGTTCTTC. Supplemented by reference TRBV5-5 and TRBJ2-1, the full variable domain reads DAGVTQSPTHLIKTRGQQVTLRCSPISGHKSVSWYQQVLGQGPQFIFQYYEKEERGRGNFPDRFSARQFPNYSSELNVNALLLGDSALYLCASSGDLDNEQFFGPGTRLTVL.

This clonotype was seen a handful of times. The V gene is TRBV7-9, the J gene TRBJ2-1; the D is unclear. V lost 3 bases to trimming and J lost 8 bases, with 14 bases between them. CDR1 is SEHNR, CDR2 FQNEAQ, per germline (reference sequence). The CDR3 spans 14 residues. CDR3 residues: CASSFPDIYDEQFF. DNA of the CDR3: TGTGCCAGCAGCTTCCCCGACATTTACGATGAGCAGTTCTTC.

The V call is TRBV6-6, the J call TRBJ2-3; 7 nucleotides align to TRBD1. Germline trimming cut 6 bases from V and 4 bases from J; bases unmatched to any gene: 7. Looked up from germline, CDR1 is MNHNY and CDR2 is SVGAGI (reference sequence). This CDR3 comprises 14 residues. Here the CDR3 DNA reads TGTGCCAGCAGCTTCGACAGGGTCCCAGATACGCAGTATTTT. Translated: CASSFDRVPDTQYF.

The chain joins TRBV7-2 to TRBJ1-2, with D perhaps matching TRBD1 (6 bases). Germline CDR1 is SGHTA and CDR2 is FQGNSA. The CDR3 has 18 amino acids. Trimming left V 4 bases short and J 3 bases short, with 24 bases between. The CDR3 spells CASSSPGGRARRDYGYTF. Written as DNA, the CDR3 is TGTGCCAGCAGCTCCCCGGGGGGGCGCGCGAGGCGGGACTATGGCTACACCTTC.

CDR3 DNA sequence: TGTGCCAGCAGTCAATCCCTAGCGGGAGTCCTCCAAGAGACCCAGTACTTC. It yields the protein CASSQSLAGVLQETQYF. The chain joins TRBV7-8 to TRBJ2-5, with 10 bases that match TRBD2. Trimming took 6 bases from V and 1 from J; bases not matched to a gene: 11. The CDR3 totals 17 residues. CDR1 and CDR2 (germline): SGHVS, FQNEAQ.

This clonotype was seen a handful of times. This sequence joins TRBV27 and TRBJ2-7, with 12 bases fitting TRBD2. The CDR3 has 18 amino acids. The J segment lost 2 bases and the V segment lost 0 bases, leaving 8 bases of the junction unmatched. The germline V gene has CDR1 MNHEY and CDR2 SMNVEV (reference sequence). Written as DNA, the CDR3 is TGTGCCAGCAGTTTATCACGACTAGCGGGAGAAGTTCCCTACGAGCAGTACTTC. It codes for CASSLSRLAGEVPYEQYF.

The chain couples TRBV12-3 or TRBV12-4 to TRBJ2-2; 11 bases line up with TRBD2. V shed 2 bases, J shed 4 bases, and the junction held 3 bases outside the gene matches. The CDR3 is made up of 16 amino acids. The DNA for the CDR3 is TGTGCCAGCAGTTTACCCACTAGCGGGGGCACCGGGGAGCTGTTTTTT. It translates to CASSLPTSGGTGELFF.

This clonotype was observed a handful of times. CDR3 bases: TGTGCCAGCAGCCCAGGGCGTAGGGGGATCTACTTC. As protein: CASSPGRRGIYF. The V gene is TRBV3-1, the J gene TRBJ2-7; D may be TRBD1 (6 bases). Germline CDR1 is LGHDT and CDR2 is YNNKEL (reference sequence). The CDR3 runs 12 residues. Trimming took 4 bases from V and 13 from J, leaving 17 bases between them.

The chain combines TRBV5-1 with TRBJ2-7, with TRBD1 matching over 10 bases. The CDR3 consists of 15 residues. V lost 1 base to trimming and J lost 5 bases; unmatched junction nucleotides: 6. Germline CDR1 SGHRS, CDR2 YFSETQ. CDR3 sequence: CASSLRGTGVHEQYF. CDR3 DNA sequence: TGCGCCAGCAGCTTGCGGGGGACAGGGGTCCACGAGCAGTACTTC.

This clonotype is a singleton in its sample. This chain connects TRBV6-5 to TRBJ2-3; no clear D. V lost 5 bases and J 4 bases, leaving 16 bases between the germline ends. There are 15 residues in the CDR3. Germline loops: CDR1 MNHEY, CDR2 SVGAGI. Written as DNA, the CDR3 is TGTGCCAGCAGTCCTCTACTCTTAAGCCCAGATACGCAGTATTTT. Protein sequence: CASSPLLLSPDTQYF.

At least ten counts were recorded for this clonotype. The chain combines TRBV24-1 with TRBJ2-3; TRBD1 is a possible D gene (5 bases). This CDR3 contains 15 residues. The V gene's germline CDR1 is KGHDR and CDR2 SFDVKD. V was pared by 4 bases and J by 0 bases, with 10 bases between. DNA for the CDR3: TGTGCCACCAGTGAAGGGGCCCCTAGCACAGATACGCAGTATTTT. It translates to CATSEGAPSTDTQYF.

V and J are TRBV13 and TRBJ2-4, with TRBD1 as a possible D gene (6 bases). In germline, CDR1 is PRHDT, CDR2 FYEKMQ (reference sequence). V was trimmed by 8 bases and J by 1 base, leaving 6 bases between them. This CDR3 is built from 12 residues. CDR3 sequence (DNA): TGTGCCAGCCAGGGGGCCAAAAACATTCAGTACTTC. It yields the protein CASQGAKNIQYF.

This clonotype was seen once. V is TRBV7-2 and J is TRBJ2-3, with 13 nucleotides matching TRBD2. V was pared by 2 bases and J by 8 bases, with 13 bases of the junction left unmatched. CDR1 and CDR2 (germline): SGHTA, FQGNSA. CDR3 length: 18 residues. The CDR3 region has the DNA TGTGCCAGCAGCTTAACAGCGCTGACGACTAGCGGGAGGCTTACGCAGTATTTT. Protein sequence: CASSLTALTTSGRLTQYF.